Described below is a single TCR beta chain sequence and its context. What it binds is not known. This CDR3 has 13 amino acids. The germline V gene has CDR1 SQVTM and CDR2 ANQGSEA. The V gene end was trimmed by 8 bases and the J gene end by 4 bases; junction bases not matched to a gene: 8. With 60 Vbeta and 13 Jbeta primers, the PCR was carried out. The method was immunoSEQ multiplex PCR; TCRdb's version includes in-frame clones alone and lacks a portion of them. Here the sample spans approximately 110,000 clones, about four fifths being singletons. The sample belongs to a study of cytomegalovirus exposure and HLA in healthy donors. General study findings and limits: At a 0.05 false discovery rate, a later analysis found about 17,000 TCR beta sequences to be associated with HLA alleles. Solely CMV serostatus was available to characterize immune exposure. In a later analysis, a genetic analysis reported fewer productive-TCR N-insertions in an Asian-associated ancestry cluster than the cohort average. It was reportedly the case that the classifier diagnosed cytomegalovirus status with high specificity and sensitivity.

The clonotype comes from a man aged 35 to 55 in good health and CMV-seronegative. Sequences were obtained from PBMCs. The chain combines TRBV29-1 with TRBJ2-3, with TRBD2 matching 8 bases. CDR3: CSSSPGGPDTQYF. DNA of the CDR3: TGCAGCTCCTCCCCGGGGGGGCCAGATACGCAGTATTTT.